This record concerns one TCR beta chain sequence. A single base is all that separates this from a far larger clone, so a read error is likely. TCRdb ran MiXCR on the reads and lists one entry per CDR3 protein. The profile shows some 5,200 distinct CDR3 sequences, over 9.5% of them singletons. Trimming took off 3 bases at V and 7 bases at J, with 20 bases between the two ends. This CDR3 spans 15 amino acids. Per germline, CDR1 SGDLS and CDR2 YYNGEE. This TCR was recovered from a human donor with rheumatoid arthritis. This chain connects TRBV9 to TRBJ2-7, with a weak D call TRBD1 (6 bases). Sequenced: CD4+ T cells from synovial fluid. The DNA of the CDR3 is TGTGCCAGCAGCGCCTCCACAGGGATCTACAATGAGCAGTACTTC. Its translation: CASSASTGIYNEQYF. Filled out from reference TRBV9 and TRBJ2-7, the complete variable domain reads DSGVTQTPKHLITATGQRVTLRCSPRSGDLSVYWYQQSLDQGLQFLIQYYNGEERAKGNILERFSAQQFPDLHSELNLSSLELGDSALYFCASSASTGIYNEQYFGPGTRLTVT.